This T cell receptor (beta chain) was obtained from a study of T cells after yellow fever vaccination. Study-level findings and limits: Most clones from primary vaccination were detected again post-booster (almost 98% CD4, roughly 85% CD8).

Only a few counts were recorded for this clonotype. Its antigen remains unknown. Trimming pared 8 bases from V and 5 bases from J, leaving 7 bases between. The CDR3 consists of 11 residues. Germline CDR1 MDHEN, CDR2 SYDVKM. It was through 5'RACE template switching that TCR cDNA was made, with a universal primer site and UMIs added. TCRdb passed the 5' RACE reads through MiXCR, listing each CDR3 protein once. The table lists around 310,000 distinct CDR3 sequences, approximately 3.9% of them singletons, with approximately 25% in the top ten. The V and J genes are TRBV28 and TRBJ2-1; D remains unclear. The source of this sequence is a man between 18 and 29 years old who received the YFV17D yellow fever vaccine. The specimen was PBMCs, collected 5 days after the yellow fever booster vaccination. The chain's CDR3 is CASVLNNEQFF. CDR3 nucleotide sequence: TGTGCCAGCGTCCTCAACAATGAGCAGTTCTTC. The full variable domain, rest sourced from reference TRBV28 and TRBJ2-1, is DVKVTQSSRYLVKRTGEKVFLECVQDMDHENMFWYRQDPGLGLRLIYFSYDVKMKEKGDIPEGYSVSREKKERFSLILESASTNQTSMYLCASVLNNEQFFGPGTRLTVL.